These 2 T cell receptor beta chains share one sample of origin, sequenced in a study of T cell responses to AZD1222 COVID-19 vaccine. Assay used: immunoSEQ multiplex PCR; TCRdb lists only in-frame clones, some missing. The sample lists 95,000 to 100,000 clones, approximately 84% seen once, with about 14% in the top ten. The source material was peripheral blood, sampled 28 days after the second AZD1222 dose. Receptor source: an adult who received the AZD1222 COVID-19 vaccine.

This chain links TRBV6-5 with TRBJ2-1; TRBD2 aligns across 12 bases. The CDR3 runs to 14 residues. The ends lost 8 bases at V and 6 bases at J; junction bases unmatched: 5. The germline gives CDR1 MNHEY, CDR2 SVGAGI. CDR3 sequence reads: CASLRLAGANEQFF. The DNA of the CDR3 is TGTGCCAGCTTAAGACTAGCGGGGGCCAATGAGCAGTTCTTC.

This clone was counted a single time. The gene calls are TRBV5-1 and TRBJ2-7; D uncertain. CDR3 size: 13 residues. Germline lookup yields CDR1 SGHRS and CDR2 YFSETQ. Trimming removed 1 base at V and 2 bases at J, with 7 bases between. In DNA form, the CDR3 reads TGCGCCAGCAGCTTGTCGGACGCCTACGAGCAGTACTTC. Its translation: CASSLSDAYEQYF.